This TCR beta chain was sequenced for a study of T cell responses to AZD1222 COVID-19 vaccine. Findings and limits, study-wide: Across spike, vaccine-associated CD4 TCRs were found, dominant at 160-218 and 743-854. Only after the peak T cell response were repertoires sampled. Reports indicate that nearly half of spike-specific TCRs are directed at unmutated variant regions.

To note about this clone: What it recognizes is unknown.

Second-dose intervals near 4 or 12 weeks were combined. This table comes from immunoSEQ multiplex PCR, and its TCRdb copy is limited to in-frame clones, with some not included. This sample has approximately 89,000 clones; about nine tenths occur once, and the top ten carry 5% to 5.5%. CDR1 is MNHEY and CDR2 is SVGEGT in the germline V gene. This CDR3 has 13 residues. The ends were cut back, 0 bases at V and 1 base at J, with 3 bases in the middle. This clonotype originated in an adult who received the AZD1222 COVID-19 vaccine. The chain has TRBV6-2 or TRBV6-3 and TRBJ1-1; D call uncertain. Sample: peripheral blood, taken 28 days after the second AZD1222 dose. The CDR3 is CASSYSTNTEAFF. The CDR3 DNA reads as TGTGCCAGCAGTTACTCCACGAACACTGAAGCTTTCTTT.